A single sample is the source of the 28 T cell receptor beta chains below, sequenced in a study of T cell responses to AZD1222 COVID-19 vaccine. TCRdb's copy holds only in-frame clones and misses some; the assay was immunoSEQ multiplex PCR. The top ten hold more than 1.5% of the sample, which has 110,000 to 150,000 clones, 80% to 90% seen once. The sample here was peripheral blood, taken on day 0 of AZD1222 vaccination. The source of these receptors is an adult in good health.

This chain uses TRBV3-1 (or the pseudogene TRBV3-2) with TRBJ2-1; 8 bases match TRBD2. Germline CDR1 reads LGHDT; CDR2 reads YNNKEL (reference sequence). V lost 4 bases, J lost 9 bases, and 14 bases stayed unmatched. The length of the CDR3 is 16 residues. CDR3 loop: CASSPGTRSRLGEQFF. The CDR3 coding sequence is TGTGCCAGCAGCCCCGGGACTAGGTCGAGGCTTGGTGAGCAGTTCTTC.

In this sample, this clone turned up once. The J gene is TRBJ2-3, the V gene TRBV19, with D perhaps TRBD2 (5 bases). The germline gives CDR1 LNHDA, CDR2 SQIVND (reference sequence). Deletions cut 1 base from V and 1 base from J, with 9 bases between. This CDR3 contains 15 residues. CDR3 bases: TGTGCCAGTAGTATAGCCGGAGGTCGCACAGATACGCAGTATTTT. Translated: CASSIAGGRTDTQYF.

Here the CDR3 DNA reads TGTGCCAGCAGCCGGACAGGACCCGGATATCGGCGAGCTGAAGCTTTCTTT. As protein: CASSRTGPGYRRAEAFF. The genes are TRBV3-1 (or the pseudogene TRBV3-2) and TRBJ1-1; TRBD1 matches at 7 bases. V shed 4 bases and J 6 bases; nucleotides not matched to a gene: 17. Looked up from germline, CDR1 is LGHDT and CDR2 is YNNKEL (reference sequence). The CDR3 runs 17 residues.

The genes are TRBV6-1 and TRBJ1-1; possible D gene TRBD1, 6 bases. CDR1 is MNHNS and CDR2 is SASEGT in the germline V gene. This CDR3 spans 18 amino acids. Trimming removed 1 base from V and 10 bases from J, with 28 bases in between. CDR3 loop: CASSEGFRLNRDRGTAFF. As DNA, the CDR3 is TGTGCCAGCAGTGAAGGCTTCAGGCTAAACAGGGATCGGGGAACAGCTTTCTTT.

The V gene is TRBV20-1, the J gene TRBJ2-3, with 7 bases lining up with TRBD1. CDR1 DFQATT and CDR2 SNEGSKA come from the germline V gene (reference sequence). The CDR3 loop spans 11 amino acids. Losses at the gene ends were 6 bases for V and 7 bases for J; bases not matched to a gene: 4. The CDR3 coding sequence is TGCAGTGCCCCGACAGGGAATACGCAGTATTTT. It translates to CSAPTGNTQYF.

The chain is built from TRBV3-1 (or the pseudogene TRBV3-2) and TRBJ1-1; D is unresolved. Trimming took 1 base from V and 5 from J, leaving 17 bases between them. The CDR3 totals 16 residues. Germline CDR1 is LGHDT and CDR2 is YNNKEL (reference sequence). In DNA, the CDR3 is TGTGCCAGCAGCCAAGTTTCTCCTCCCAGGTGGACTGAAGCTTTCTTT. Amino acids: CASSQVSPPRWTEAFF.

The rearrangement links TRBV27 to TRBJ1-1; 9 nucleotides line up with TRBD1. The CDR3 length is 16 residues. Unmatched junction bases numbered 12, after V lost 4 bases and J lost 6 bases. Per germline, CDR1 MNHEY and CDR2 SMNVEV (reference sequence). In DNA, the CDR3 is TGTGCCAGCAGTTCCCAAAGGACAGGGGTATTTTCTGAAGCTTTCTTT. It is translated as CASSSQRTGVFSEAFF.

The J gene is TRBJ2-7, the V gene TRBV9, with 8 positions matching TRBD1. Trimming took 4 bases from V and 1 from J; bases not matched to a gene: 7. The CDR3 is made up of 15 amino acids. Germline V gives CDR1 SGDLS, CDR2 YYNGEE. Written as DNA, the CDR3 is TGTGCCAGCAGCCCTAGGACAGGGACGTCCTACGAGCAGTACTTC. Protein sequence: CASSPRTGTSYEQYF.

Here the CDR3 DNA reads TGTGCCAGCAGCTTAGCGGGGATTCTTTACAATGAGCAGTTCTTC. Protein sequence: CASSLAGILYNEQFF. The V and J genes are TRBV7-9 and TRBJ2-1, with D unclear. Trimming pared 0 bases from V and 4 bases from J, leaving 10 bases between. CDR3 length: 15 amino acids. Germline V gene sequence: CDR1 SEHNR, CDR2 FQNEAQ (reference sequence).

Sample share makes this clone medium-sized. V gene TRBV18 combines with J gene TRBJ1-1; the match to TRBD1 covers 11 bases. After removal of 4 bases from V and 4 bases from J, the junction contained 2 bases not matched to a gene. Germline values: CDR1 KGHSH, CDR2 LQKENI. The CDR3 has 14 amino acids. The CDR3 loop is CASSRTGGTTEAFF. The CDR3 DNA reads TGTGCCAGCTCACGGACAGGGGGCACCACTGAAGCTTTCTTT. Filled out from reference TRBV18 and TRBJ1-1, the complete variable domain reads NAGVMQNPRHLVRRRGQEARLRCSPMKGHSHVYWYRQLPEEGLKFMVYLQKENIIDESGMPKERFSAEFPKEGPSILRIQQVVRGDSAAYFCASSRTGGTTEAFFGQGTRLTVV.

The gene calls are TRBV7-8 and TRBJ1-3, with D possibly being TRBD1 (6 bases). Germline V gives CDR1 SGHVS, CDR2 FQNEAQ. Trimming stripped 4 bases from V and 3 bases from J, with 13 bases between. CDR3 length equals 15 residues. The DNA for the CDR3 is TGTGCCAGCAGCTCAACAGGGTTCTTTGGAAACACCATATATTTT. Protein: CASSSTGFFGNTIYF.

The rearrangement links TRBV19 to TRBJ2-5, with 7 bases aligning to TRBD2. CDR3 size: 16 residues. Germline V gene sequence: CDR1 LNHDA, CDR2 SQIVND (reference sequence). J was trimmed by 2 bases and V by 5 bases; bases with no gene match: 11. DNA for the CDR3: TGTGCCAGTAGTTCGTCTAGCGGCATGGGGCAAGAGACCCAGTACTTC. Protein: CASSSSSGMGQETQYF.

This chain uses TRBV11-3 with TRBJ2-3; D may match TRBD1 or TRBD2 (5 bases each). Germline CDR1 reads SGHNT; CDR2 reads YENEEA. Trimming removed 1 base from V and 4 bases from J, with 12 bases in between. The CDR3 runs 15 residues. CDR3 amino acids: CASSLGRGSADTQYF. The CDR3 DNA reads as TGTGCCAGCAGCTTAGGTCGGGGCTCGGCAGATACGCAGTATTTT. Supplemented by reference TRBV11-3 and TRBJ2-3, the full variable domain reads EAGVVQSPRYKIIEKKQPVAFWCNPISGHNTLYWYLQNLGQGPELLIRYENEEAVDDSQLPKDRFSAERLKGVDSTLKIQPAELGDSAVYLCASSLGRGSADTQYFGPGTRLTVL.

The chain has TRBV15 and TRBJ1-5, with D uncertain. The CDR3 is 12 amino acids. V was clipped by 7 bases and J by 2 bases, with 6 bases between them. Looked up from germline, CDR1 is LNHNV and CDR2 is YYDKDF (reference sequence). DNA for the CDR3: TGTGCCACCACCCTTTGCAATCAGCCCCAGCATTTT. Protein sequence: CATTLCNQPQHF.

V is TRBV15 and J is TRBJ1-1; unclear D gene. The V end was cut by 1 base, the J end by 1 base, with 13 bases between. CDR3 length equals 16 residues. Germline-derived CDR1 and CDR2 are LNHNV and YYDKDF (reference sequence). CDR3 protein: CATSRGAVLWNTEAFF. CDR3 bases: TGTGCCACCAGCAGAGGGGCGGTCCTATGGAACACTGAAGCTTTCTTT.

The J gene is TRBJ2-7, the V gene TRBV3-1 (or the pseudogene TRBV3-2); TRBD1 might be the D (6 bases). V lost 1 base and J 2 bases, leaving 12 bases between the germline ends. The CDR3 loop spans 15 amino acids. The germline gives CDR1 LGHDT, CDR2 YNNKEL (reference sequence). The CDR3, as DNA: TGTGCCAGCAGCCAAGGGACAGCTGATACCTACGAGCAGTACTTC. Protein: CASSQGTADTYEQYF.

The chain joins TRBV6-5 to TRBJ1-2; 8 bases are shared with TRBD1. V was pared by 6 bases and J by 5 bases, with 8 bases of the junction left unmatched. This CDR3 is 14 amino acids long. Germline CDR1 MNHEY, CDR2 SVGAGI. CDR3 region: CASRTGGTGYGYTF. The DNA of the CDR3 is TGTGCCAGCAGAACAGGGGGGACCGGGTATGGCTACACCTTC.

CDR3 bases: TGTGCCAGCACCCCCCAGGGGAACTATGGCTACACCTTC. Protein product: CASTPQGNYGYTF. The V call is TRBV6-5, the J call TRBJ1-2; tentatively, D is TRBD1 (6 bases). CDR3 length: 13 amino acids. Germline-derived CDR1 and CDR2 are MNHEY and SVGAGI. Trimming took 7 bases from V and 2 from J, leaving 11 bases between them.

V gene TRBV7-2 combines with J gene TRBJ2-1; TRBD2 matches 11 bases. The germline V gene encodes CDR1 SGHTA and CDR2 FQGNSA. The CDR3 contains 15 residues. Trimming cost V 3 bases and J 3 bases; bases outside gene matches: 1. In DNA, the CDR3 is TGTGCCAGCAGCTTTACTAGCGGGAGCTACAATGAGCAGTTCTTC. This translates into CASSFTSGSYNEQFF.

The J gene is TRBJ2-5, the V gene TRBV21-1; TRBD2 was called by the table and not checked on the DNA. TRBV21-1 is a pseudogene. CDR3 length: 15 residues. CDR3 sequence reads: CASSTSGGHEETQYF. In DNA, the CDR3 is TGTGCCAGCAGCACTAGCGGGGGGCATGAAGAGACCCAGTACTTC.

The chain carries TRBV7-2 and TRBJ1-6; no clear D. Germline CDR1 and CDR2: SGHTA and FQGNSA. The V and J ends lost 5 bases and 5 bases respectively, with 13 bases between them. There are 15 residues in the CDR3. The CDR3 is CASSPGDGDNSPLHF. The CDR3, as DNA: TGTGCCAGCAGCCCCGGGGATGGCGATAATTCACCCCTCCACTTT.

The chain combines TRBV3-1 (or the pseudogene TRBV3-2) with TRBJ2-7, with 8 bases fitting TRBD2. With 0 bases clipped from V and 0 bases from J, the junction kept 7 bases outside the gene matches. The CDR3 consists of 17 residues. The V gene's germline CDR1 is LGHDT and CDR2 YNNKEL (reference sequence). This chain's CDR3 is CASSQDLLAGSSYEQYF. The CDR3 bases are TGTGCCAGCAGCCAAGATTTGTTAGCGGGAAGCTCCTACGAGCAGTACTTC.

CDR3 coding DNA: TGTGCCACCGGTGGGACAGCCAGGTTGACCGGGGAGCTGTTTTTT. As protein: CATGGTARLTGELFF. The chain uses TRBV24-1 and TRBJ2-2; TRBD1 matches at 7 bases. The CDR3 covers 15 residues. Trimming removed 9 bases from V and 5 bases from J; junction bases left unmatched: 11. The V gene's germline CDR1 is KGHDR and CDR2 SFDVKD.

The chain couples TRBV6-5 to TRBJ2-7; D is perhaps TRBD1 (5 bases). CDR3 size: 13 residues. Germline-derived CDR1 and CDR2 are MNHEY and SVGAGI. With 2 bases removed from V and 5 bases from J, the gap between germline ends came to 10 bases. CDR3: CASSYEQGNEQYF. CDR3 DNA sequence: TGTGCCAGCAGTTACGAGCAGGGAAACGAGCAGTACTTC.

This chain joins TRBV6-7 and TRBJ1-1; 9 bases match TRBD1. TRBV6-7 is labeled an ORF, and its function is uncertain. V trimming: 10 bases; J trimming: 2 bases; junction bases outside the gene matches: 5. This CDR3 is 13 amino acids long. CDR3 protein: CATGQGTNTEAFF. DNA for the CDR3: TGTGCCACCGGACAGGGGACAAACACTGAAGCTTTCTTT.

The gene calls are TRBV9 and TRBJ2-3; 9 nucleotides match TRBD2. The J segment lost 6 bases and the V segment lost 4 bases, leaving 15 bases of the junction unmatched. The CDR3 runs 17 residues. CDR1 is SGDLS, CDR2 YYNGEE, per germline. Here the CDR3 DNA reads TGTGCCAGCAGCCGGCCCCCGGGGCTAGCGGGGCCGGATACGCAGTATTTT. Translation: CASSRPPGLAGPDTQYF.

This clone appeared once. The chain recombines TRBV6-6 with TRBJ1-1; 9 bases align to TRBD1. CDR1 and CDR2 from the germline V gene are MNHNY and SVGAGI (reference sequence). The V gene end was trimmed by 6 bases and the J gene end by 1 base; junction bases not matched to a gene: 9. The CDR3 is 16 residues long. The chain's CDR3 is CASRSGTGGRNTEAFF. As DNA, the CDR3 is TGTGCCAGCAGGTCCGGAACAGGGGGCAGGAACACTGAAGCTTTCTTT.

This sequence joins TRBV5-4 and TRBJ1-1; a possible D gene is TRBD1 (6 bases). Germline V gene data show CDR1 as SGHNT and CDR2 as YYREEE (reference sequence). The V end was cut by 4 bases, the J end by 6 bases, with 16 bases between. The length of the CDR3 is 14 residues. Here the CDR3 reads CASSPIQGTPEAFF. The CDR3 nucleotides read TGTGCCAGCAGCCCCATCCAGGGGACTCCTGAAGCTTTCTTT.